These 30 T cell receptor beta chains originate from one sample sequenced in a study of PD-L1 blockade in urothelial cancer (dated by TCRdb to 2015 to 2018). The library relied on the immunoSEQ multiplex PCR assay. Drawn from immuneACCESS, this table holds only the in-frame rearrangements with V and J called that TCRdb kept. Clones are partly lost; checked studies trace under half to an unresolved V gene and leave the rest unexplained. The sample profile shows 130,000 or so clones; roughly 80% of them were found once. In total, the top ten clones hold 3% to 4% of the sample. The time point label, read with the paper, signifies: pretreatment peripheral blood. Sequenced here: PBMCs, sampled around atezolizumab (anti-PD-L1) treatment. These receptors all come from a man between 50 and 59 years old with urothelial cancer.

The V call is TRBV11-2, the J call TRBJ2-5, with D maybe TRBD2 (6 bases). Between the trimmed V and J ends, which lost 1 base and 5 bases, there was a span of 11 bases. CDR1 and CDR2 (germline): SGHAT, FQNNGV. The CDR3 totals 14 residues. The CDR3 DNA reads TGTGCCAGCAGCTTAGTTGGGGGGTTGGAGACCCAGTACTTC. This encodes CASSLVGGLETQYF.

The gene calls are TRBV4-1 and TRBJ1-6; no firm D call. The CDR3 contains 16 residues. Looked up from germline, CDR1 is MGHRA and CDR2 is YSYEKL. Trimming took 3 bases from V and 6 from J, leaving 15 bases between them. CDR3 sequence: CASSHDEAAGNSPLHF. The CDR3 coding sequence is TGCGCCAGCAGCCACGACGAGGCAGCGGGTAATTCACCCCTCCACTTT.

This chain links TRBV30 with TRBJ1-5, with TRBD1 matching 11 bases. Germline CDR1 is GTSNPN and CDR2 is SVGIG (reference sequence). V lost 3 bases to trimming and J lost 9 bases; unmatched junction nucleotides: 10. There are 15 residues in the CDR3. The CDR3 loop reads CAWSPGTGGSGPQHF. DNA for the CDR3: TGTGCCTGGAGCCCCGGGACAGGGGGTTCAGGGCCCCAGCATTTT.

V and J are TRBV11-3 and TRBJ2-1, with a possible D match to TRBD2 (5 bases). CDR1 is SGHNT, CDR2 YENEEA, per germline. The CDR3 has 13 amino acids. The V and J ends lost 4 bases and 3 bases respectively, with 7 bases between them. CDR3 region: CASSSGIYNEQFF. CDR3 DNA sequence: TGTGCCAGCAGCTCGGGAATCTACAATGAGCAGTTCTTC.

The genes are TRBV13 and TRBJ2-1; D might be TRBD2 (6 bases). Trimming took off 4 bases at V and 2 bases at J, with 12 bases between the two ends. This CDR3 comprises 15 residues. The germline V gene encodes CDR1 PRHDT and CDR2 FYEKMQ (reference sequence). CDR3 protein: CASSSPGETYNEQFF. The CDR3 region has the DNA TGTGCCAGCAGCTCCCCGGGGGAGACCTACAATGAGCAGTTCTTC. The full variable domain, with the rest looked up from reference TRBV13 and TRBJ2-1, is AAGVIQSPRHLIKEKRETATLKCYPIPRHDTVYWYQQGPGQDPQFLISFYEKMQSDKGSIPDRFSAQQFSDYHSELNMSSLELGDSALYFCASSSPGETYNEQFFGPGTRLTVL.

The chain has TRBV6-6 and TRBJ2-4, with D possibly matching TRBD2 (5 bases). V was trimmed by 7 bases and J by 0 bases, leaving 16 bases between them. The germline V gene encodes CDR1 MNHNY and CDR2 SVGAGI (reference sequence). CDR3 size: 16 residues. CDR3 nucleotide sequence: TGTGCCAGCATCCACCGCGCGGGCATAGCCAAAAACATTCAGTACTTC. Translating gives CASIHRAGIAKNIQYF.

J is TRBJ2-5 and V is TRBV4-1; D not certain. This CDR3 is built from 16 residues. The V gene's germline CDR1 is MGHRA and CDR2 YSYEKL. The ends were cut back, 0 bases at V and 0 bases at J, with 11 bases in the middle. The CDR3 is CASSQDAGYYQETQYF. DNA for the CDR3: TGCGCCAGCAGCCAAGATGCAGGCTACTACCAAGAGACCCAGTACTTC.

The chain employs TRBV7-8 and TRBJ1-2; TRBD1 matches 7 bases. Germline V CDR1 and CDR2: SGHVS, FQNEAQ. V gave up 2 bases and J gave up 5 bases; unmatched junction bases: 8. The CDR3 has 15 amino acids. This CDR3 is CASSLKETGRYGYTF. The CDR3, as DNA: TGTGCCAGCAGCTTAAAAGAGACAGGGAGGTATGGCTACACCTTC.

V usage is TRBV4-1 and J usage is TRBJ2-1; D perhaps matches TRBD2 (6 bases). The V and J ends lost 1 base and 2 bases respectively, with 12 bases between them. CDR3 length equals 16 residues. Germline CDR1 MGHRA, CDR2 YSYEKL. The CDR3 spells CASSQVLLAPYNEQFF. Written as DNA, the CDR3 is TGCGCCAGCAGCCAAGTCCTCCTAGCGCCCTACAATGAGCAGTTCTTC.

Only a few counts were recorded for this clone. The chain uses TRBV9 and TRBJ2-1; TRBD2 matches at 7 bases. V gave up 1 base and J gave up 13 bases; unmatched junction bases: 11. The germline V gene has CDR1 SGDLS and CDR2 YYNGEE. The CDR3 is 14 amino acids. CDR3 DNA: TGTGCCAGCAGCGTAACGGGTATCGCGGGAGAACAGTTCTTC. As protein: CASSVTGIAGEQFF.

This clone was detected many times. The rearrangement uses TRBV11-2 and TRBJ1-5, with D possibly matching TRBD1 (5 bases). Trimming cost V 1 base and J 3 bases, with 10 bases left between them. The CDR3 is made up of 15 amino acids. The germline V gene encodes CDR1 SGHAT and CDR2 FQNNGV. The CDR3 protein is CASSLVAGNNQPQHF. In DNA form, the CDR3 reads TGTGCCAGCAGCTTAGTTGCAGGGAACAATCAGCCCCAGCATTTT.

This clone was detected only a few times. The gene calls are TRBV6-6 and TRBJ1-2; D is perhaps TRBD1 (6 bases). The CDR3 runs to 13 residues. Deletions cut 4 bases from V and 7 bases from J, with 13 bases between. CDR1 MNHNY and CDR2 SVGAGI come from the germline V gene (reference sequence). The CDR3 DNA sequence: TGTGCCAGCAGTTGGGGGCCCGAGTCTGGCTACACCTTC. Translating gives CASSWGPESGYTF.

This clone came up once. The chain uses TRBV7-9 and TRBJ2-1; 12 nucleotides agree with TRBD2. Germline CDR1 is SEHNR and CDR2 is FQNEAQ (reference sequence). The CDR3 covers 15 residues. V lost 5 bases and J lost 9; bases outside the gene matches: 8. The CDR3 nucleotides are TGTGCCAGCAGCCCAGCTGGACTAGCGGGAACTGAGCAGTTCTTC. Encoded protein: CASSPAGLAGTEQFF. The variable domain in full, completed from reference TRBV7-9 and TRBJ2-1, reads DTGVSQNPRHKITKRGQNVTFRCDPISEHNRLYWYRQTLGQGPEFLTYFQNEAQLEKSRLLSDRFSAERPKGSFSTLEIQRTEQGDSAMYLCASSPAGLAGTEQFFGPGTRLTVL.

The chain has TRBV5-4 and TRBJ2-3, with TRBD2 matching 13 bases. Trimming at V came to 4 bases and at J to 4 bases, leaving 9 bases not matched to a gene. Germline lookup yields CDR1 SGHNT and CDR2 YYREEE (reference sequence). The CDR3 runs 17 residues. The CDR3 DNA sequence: TGTGCCAGCAGCAAATCCGGGACTAGCGGGACTTCAGATACGCAGTATTTT. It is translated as CASSKSGTSGTSDTQYF. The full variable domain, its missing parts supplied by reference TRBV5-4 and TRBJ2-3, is ETGVTQSPTHLIKTRGQQVTLRCSSQSGHNTVSWYQQALGQGPQFIFQYYREEENGRGNFPPRFSGLQFPNYSSELNVNALELDDSALYLCASSKSGTSGTSDTQYFGPGTRLTVL.

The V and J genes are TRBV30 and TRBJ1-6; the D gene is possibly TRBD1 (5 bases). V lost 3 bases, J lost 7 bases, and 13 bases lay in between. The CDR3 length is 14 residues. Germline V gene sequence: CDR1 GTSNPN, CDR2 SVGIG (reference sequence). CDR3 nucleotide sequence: TGTGCCTGGAGGTTGGCAGGGCAGAATTCACCCCTCCACTTT. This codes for CAWRLAGQNSPLHF.

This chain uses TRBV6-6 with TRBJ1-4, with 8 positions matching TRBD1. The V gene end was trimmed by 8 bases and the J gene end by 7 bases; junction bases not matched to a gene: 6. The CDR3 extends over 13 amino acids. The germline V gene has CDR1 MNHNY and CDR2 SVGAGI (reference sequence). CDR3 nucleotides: TGTGCCAGCCGGGACAGGTCGATTGAAAAACTGTTTTTT. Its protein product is CASRDRSIEKLFF.

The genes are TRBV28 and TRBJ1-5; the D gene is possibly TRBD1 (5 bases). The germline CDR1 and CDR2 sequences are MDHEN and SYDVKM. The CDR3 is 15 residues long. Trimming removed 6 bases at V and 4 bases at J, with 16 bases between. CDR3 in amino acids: CASRGGVWGNQPQHF. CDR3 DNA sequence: TGTGCCAGCAGGGGGGGGGTCTGGGGGAATCAGCCCCAGCATTTT.

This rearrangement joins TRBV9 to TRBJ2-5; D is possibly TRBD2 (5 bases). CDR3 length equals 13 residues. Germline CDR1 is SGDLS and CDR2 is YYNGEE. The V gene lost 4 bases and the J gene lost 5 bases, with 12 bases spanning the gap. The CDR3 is CASSLPPGETQYF. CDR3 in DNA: TGTGCCAGCAGCCTCCCACCGGGGGAGACCCAGTACTTC.

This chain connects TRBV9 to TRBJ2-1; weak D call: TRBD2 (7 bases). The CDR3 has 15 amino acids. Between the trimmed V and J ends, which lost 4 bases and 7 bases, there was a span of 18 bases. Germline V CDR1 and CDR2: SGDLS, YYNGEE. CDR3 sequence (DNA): TGTGCCAGCAGCCCCATGCGGGGGCTTTTTAATGAGCAGTTCTTC. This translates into CASSPMRGLFNEQFF.

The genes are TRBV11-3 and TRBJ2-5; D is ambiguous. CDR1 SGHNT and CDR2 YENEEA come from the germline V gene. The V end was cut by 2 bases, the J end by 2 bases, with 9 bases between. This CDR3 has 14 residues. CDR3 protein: CASSLHSRQETQYF. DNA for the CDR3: TGTGCCAGCAGCTTACACAGCCGACAAGAGACCCAGTACTTC.

The DNA of the CDR3 is TGTGCCAGCAGTCCAACAGGGAGCTACCACTACGAGCAGTACTTC. Amino acids: CASSPTGSYHYEQYF. This chain links TRBV28 with TRBJ2-7; D is perhaps TRBD1 (6 bases). There are 15 residues in the CDR3. Per the germline V gene, CDR1 is MDHEN and CDR2 is SYDVKM. Trimming removed 5 bases from V and 3 bases from J, with 17 bases in between.

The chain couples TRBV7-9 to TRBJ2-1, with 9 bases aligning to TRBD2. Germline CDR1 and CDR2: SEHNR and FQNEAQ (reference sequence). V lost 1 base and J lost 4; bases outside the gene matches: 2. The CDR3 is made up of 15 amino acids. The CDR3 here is CASSLGSGSYNEQFF. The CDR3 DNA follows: TGTGCCAGCAGCTTAGGTAGCGGGAGTTACAATGAGCAGTTCTTC.

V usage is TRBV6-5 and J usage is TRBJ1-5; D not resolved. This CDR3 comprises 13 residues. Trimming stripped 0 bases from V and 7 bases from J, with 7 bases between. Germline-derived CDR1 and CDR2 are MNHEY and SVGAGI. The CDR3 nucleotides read TGTGCCAGCAGTTACTCGAGGTACCAGCCCCAGCATTTT. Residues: CASSYSRYQPQHF.

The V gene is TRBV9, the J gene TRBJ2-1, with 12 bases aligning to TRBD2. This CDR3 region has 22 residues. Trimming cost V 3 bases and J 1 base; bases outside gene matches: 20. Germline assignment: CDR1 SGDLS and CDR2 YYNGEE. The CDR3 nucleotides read TGTGCCAGCAGCGCAGGCCGGGGGGGGATCCTAGCGGGAGGGCCGTCCTACAATGAGCAGTTCTTC. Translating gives CASSAGRGGILAGGPSYNEQFF.

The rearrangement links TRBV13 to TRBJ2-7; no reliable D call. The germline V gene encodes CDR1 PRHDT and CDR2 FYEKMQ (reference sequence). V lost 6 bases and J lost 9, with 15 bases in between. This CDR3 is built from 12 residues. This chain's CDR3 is CASRKTNGAQYF. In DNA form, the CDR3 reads TGTGCCAGCAGGAAAACAAATGGTGCGCAGTACTTC.

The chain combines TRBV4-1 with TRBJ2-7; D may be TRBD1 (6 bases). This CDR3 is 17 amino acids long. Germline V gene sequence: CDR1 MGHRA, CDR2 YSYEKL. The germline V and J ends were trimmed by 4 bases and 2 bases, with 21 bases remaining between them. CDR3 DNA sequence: TGCGCCAGCAGCCGCCCCCATGGCCGGGACACAACCTACGAGCAGTACTTC. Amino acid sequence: CASSRPHGRDTTYEQYF.

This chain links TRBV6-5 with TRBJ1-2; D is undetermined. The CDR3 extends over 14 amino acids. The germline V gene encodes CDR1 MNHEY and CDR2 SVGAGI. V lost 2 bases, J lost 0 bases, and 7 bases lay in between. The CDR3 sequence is CASSYDTTNYGYTF. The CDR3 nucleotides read TGTGCCAGCAGTTACGACACAACTAACTATGGCTACACCTTC.

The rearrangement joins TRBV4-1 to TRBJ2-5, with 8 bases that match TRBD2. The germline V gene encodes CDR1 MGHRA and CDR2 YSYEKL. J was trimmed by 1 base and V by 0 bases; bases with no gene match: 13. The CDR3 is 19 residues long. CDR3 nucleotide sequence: TGCGCCAGCAGCCAAGAAGTTGGGGCTAGCGGGTCGACCCAAGAGACCCAGTACTTC. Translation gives CASSQEVGASGSTQETQYF.

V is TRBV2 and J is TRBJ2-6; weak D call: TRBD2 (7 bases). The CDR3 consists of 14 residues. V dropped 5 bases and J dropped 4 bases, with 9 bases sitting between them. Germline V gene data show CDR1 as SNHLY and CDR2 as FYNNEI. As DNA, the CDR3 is TGTGCCAGCAGTCGGGGGGCCGGGGCCAACGTCCTGACTTTC. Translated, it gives CASSRGAGANVLTF.

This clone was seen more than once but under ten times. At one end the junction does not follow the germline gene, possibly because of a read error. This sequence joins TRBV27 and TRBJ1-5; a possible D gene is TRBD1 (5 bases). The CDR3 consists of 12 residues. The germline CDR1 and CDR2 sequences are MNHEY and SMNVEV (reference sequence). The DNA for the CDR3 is TGTGCCAGCAGTTACCTAGGGGATCCCCCGCATTTT. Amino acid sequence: CASSYLGDPPHF.